The sample holds many counts of the clone carrying this TCR beta chain. What it binds is not known. MiXCR was run by TCRdb on the RACE reads, yielding one entry per CDR3 protein. The sample gives approximately 100,000 distinct CDR3 sequences, approximately 11% of which show up once; roughly 3.2% is in the top ten. These data are taken from a study of human T cells and chemical hapten exposure. The time point is: patch test 1, 2 weeks after DPC sensitization. Treatment meaning: therapeutic diphenylcyclopropenone sensitization with weekly scalp DPC. The V end lost 3 bases, the J end lost 5 bases, and 10 bases lay between the germline ends. Per germline, CDR1 SQVTM and CDR2 ANQGSEA. This CDR3 has 12 residues. Findings of the study overall: TCRs exceeding 1 in 1000 frequency stayed unchanged with DPC sensitization.

Sequenced material: whole blood, taken in connection with sensitization to the hapten diphenylcyclopropenone (DPC). V and J are TRBV29-1 and TRBJ2-5; D is undetermined. The clonotype was recovered from a woman in her 40s with alopecia areata. Some clones in this sample may be carry-over from other donors' samples. The CDR3 DNA reads TGCAGCGTTGAGGCCCCGCGGGAGACCCAGTACTTC. It yields the protein CSVEAPRETQYF.